The rows below give T cell receptor beta chains drawn from one sample of a study of shared clonotypes between healthy human individuals. TCRdb keeps only in-frame clones here, not all; method: immunoSEQ multiplex PCR. The sample records about 1.9 million clones, about 94% being singletons. Sequencing was carried out using naive CD8+ T cells from PBMCs. These receptors originate from a man younger than 35 in good health. Some clones in this sample may be carry-over from other donors' samples. Each CDR3 is given with its conserved first and last residue. A D gene is named only where the DNA matches it firmly. Expanded clones get a size class; other rows say once, few or many, or leave the size out.

cdr3_nt cdr3_aa d_call cdr3_length j_call clone_size v_call
TGTGCCAGCAGTTCCTTTAGCGGGCCTTCCTACAATGAGCAGTTCTTC CASSSFSGPSYNEQFF TRBD2 16 TRBJ2-1 - TRBV27
TGTGCCAGCAGCCCAACTAGCGGGAGAGAGAGCACCGGGGAGCTGTTTTTT CASSPTSGRESTGELFF TRBD2 17 TRBJ2-2 - TRBV5-6
TGTGCCAGCAGCCAAGAGTCGACTCTTCGAGAGTCTGAAGCTTTCTTT CASSQESTLRESEAFF - 16 TRBJ1-1 - TRBV4-2
TGTGCCAGCAGCATACCCAGGGGGCGAAAGACCGGGGAGCTGTTTTTT CASSIPRGRKTGELFF TRBD1 16 TRBJ2-2 - TRBV28
TGTGCCAGCAGCCCAGACAGTAGCAATCAGCCCCAGCATTTT CASSPDSSNQPQHF - 14 TRBJ1-5 - TRBV6-5
TGTGCCAGCAGTTACTTACGCGGTTCCTACAATGAGCAGTTCTTC CASSYLRGSYNEQFF - 15 TRBJ2-1 - TRBV6-5
TGTGCCAGCAGCCCAAGCATCCATAGGGGCACTGAAGCTTTCTTT CASSPSIHRGTEAFF - 15 TRBJ1-1 - TRBV7-6
TGTGCCAGCAGGGGACAGGGGGCGACCTACGAGCAGTACTTC CASRGQGATYEQYF TRBD1 14 TRBJ2-7 - TRBV27
TGTGCCACCAGCAGAGTTCGAGTTTCTTCGGGGACAGGGGGCACCGGGGAGCTGTTTTTT CATSRVRVSSGTGGTGELFF TRBD1 20 TRBJ2-2 - TRBV15
TGTGCCAGCAGCCCCCGGGACCAAAGCTCCTACGAGCAGTACTTC CASSPRDQSSYEQYF - 15 TRBJ2-7 - TRBV7-4
TGCAGCGTTGATGAAGGCGCCGGAGAGCAGTACTTC CSVDEGAGEQYF - 12 TRBJ2-7 - TRBV29-1
TGTGCCAGCAGCTCCCTGGACAGGGGGGTATCCAATGAGCAGTTCTTC CASSSLDRGVSNEQFF TRBD1 16 TRBJ2-1 - TRBV7-9
TGTGCCAGCAGTTACTCGACCCCGAGCTCCTACGAGCAGTACTTC CASSYSTPSSYEQYF - 15 TRBJ2-7 once TRBV6-6
TGTGCCAGCAGCCTCCTTCCTAATCCAGGGGACGGCTACACCTTC CASSLLPNPGDGYTF - 15 TRBJ1-2 - TRBV14
TGTGCCAGTAGTATGTCCCGGTTTAAGTCGTATGAGCAGTTCTTC CASSMSRFKSYEQFF - 15 TRBJ2-1 - TRBV19
TGTGCCAGCAGTTTCGACAGGAACTCCTACGAGCAGTACTTC CASSFDRNSYEQYF - 14 TRBJ2-7 - TRBV27
TGTGCCAGCAAAACAACAGGGGGAGGGCCTCTCGGCCGCGAGCAGTACTTC CASKTTGGGPLGREQYF - 17 TRBJ2-7 - TRBV7-8
TGTGCCAGCAGCCCCTATCAGCCCCAGCATTTT CASSPYQPQHF - 11 TRBJ1-5 - TRBV5-8
TGTGCCAGCAGCGTAGCTGGGACCACCGGGGAGCTGTTTTTT CASSVAGTTGELFF - 14 TRBJ2-2 - TRBV9
TGTGCCAGCAGTTTTTTGGGAGGGAACTACGAGCAGTACTTC CASSFLGGNYEQYF TRBD2 14 TRBJ2-7 - TRBV27
TGTGCCAGCAGCGCACAGGGGGGGATTGAAACCCACACCGGGGAGCTGTTTTTT CASSAQGGIETHTGELFF - 18 TRBJ2-2 - TRBV9
TGCAGCGTTGAAAGGACGGGAGAGCCCTACGAGCAGTACTTC CSVERTGEPYEQYF - 14 TRBJ2-7 - TRBV29-1
TGTGCCAGCTCTCGGACTAGAGGGGACAATGAGCAGTTCTTC CASSRTRGDNEQFF TRBD2 14 TRBJ2-1 - TRBV18
TGCGCCAGCAGCTTACGACTAGCGGGAGGCCAAGAGACCCAGTACTTC CASSLRLAGGQETQYF TRBD2 16 TRBJ2-5 - TRBV5-1
TGTGCCAGCAGCGAATTGCGGACAGGGGGCGTCTACGAGCAGTACTTC CASSELRTGGVYEQYF TRBD1 16 TRBJ2-7 - TRBV7-4
TGTGCCAGTAGTTACGACAGGGAGGGCAATCAGCCCCAGCATTTT CASSYDREGNQPQHF TRBD1 15 TRBJ1-5 - TRBV19
TGTGCCAGCAGCTTAGTGCTCCGGTCGGGGGTTTACGACACTGAAGCTTTCTTT CASSLVLRSGVYDTEAFF - 18 TRBJ1-1 - TRBV7-6
TGTGCTAGTGGTTCCCAGGGTAGCGGGGGAGTATACAATGAGCAGTTCTTC CASGSQGSGGVYNEQFF TRBD2 17 TRBJ2-1 - TRBV12-5
TGTGCCAGCACCGACGGGACATATTGCTATTTT CASTDGTYCYF - 11 TRBJ1-3 - TRBV6-6
TGTGCCAGAAGCTTCTCAGGACGGCTCTCCTACAATGAGCAGTTCTTC CARSFSGRLSYNEQFF - 16 TRBJ2-1 - TRBV5-3
TGTGCCAGCAGGGACGTGGACAGTCACACTGAAGCTTTCTTT CASRDVDSHTEAFF - 14 TRBJ1-1 few TRBV14
TGTGCCAGCAGCCAAGGGTACAGCGGTTACTCCTACGAGCAGTACTTC CASSQGYSGYSYEQYF - 16 TRBJ2-7 - TRBV14
TGTGCCAGCAGTTTATTCGATCGTCGGACCTCGAACACCGGGGAGCTGTTTTTT CASSLFDRRTSNTGELFF - 18 TRBJ2-2 - TRBV27
TGTGCCAGCAGCCCTCGGACTAGCGGGAGGGGAACCTACGAGCAGTACTTC CASSPRTSGRGTYEQYF TRBD2 17 TRBJ2-7 - TRBV13
TGTGCCAGCAGCTTAGCCCCCAGCGGGAGGGCCAAGGCCTACAATGAGCAGTTCTTC CASSLAPSGRAKAYNEQFF TRBD2 19 TRBJ2-1 - TRBV7-9
TGTGCCAGCAGCTTGTGGGCGAACACTGAAGCTTTCTTT CASSLWANTEAFF - 13 TRBJ1-1 - TRBV5-6
TGTGCCAGCAGTGGGACGGGACCTTCCTACGAGCAGTACTTC CASSGTGPSYEQYF - 14 TRBJ2-7 once TRBV2